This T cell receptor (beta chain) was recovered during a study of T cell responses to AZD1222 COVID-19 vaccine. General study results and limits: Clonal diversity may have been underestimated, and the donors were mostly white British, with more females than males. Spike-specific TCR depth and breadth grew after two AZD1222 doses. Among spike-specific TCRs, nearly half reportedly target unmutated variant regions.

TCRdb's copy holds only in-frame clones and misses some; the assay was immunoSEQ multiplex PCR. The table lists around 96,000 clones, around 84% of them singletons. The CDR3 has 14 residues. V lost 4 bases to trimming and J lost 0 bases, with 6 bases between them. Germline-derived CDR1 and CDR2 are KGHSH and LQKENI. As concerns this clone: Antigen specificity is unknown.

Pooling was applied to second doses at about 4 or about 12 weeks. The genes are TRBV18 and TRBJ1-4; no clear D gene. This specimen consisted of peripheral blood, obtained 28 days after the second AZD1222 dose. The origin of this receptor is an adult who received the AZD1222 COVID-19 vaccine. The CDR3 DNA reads TGTGCCAGCTCACTAGCTTCAACTAATGAAAAACTGTTTTTT. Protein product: CASSLASTNEKLFF.